Shown below are 26 T cell receptor beta chains from a single sample sequenced in a study of blood T cell repertoires in COVID-19. Repertoires were generated with immunoSEQ multiplex PCR, while TCRdb's copy carries only in-frame clones and drops some. The sample shows over 200,000 clones, approximately 84% of them seen only once. The sequenced sample was PBMCs or T cells enriched from blood (not recorded which). The receptors were gathered from a man aged 55 to 70 who had recovered from COVID-19.

This chain links TRBV7-9 with TRBJ2-3; TRBD2 matches at 8 bases. This CDR3 region has 15 residues. The V gene end was trimmed by 2 bases and the J gene end by 2 bases; junction bases not matched to a gene: 3. Germline loops: CDR1 SEHNR, CDR2 FQNEAQ (reference sequence). Here the CDR3 DNA reads TGTGCCAGCAGCTTATTGCGGGGGGCCACAGATACGCAGTATTTT. Translating it yields CASSLLRGATDTQYF. The complete variable domain, with remaining parts taken from reference TRBV7-9 and TRBJ2-3, reads DTGVSQNPRHKITKRGQNVTFRCDPISEHNRLYWYRQTLGQGPEFLTYFQNEAQLEKSRLLSDRFSAERPKGSFSTLEIQRTEQGDSAMYLCASSLLRGATDTQYFGPGTRLTVL.

The CDR3 sequence is CASSLAVGGYTF. CDR3 sequence (DNA): TGTGCCAGCAGCCTGGCGGTTGGTGGCTACACCTTC. The V call is TRBV9, the J call TRBJ1-2, with D unclear. The CDR3 sequence is 12 residues long. Germline CDR1 reads SGDLS; CDR2 reads YYNGEE. V was cut by 4 bases and J by 7 bases, with 11 bases left in between. The full variable domain, its missing parts supplied by reference TRBV9 and TRBJ1-2, is DSGVTQTPKHLITATGQRVTLRCSPRSGDLSVYWYQQSLDQGLQFLIQYYNGEERAKGNILERFSAQQFPDLHSELNLSSLELGDSALYFCASSLAVGGYTFGSGTRLTVV.

The rearrangement joins TRBV4-3 to TRBJ2-5; D is possibly TRBD1 (5 bases). The CDR3 consists of 15 residues. V gave up 5 bases and J gave up 3 bases, with 16 bases separating them. Germline V lookup: CDR1 LGHNA, CDR2 YSLEER. DNA of the CDR3: TGCGCCAGCAGCGCCCAGCCAGACAGAGAAGAGACCCAGTACTTC. This gives the protein CASSAQPDREETQYF.

This clone has just one count. For the CDR3, the DNA is TGTGCCAGCAGCCATTATGCCCAGGGGCAAAGAAAGGAAGCTTTCTTT. It specifies CASSHYAQGQRKEAFF. The chain joins TRBV3-1 (or the pseudogene TRBV3-2) to TRBJ1-1; TRBD1 is a possible D gene (6 bases). CDR1 and CDR2 (germline): LGHDT, YNNKEL (reference sequence). The CDR3 is 16 amino acids. Trimming took 3 bases from V and 8 from J, leaving 22 bases between them.

The chain combines TRBV7-6 with TRBJ2-3; tentatively, D is TRBD1 (5 bases). The CDR3 is 15 amino acids. V shed 5 bases and J shed 5 bases, with 17 bases lying between them. The germline gives CDR1 SGHVS, CDR2 FNYEAQ. CDR3 sequence: CASSPGLGQGDTQYF. CDR3 DNA: TGTGCCAGCAGCCCCGGCTTGGGCCAGGGAGATACGCAGTATTTT. The complete variable domain, with remaining parts taken from reference TRBV7-6 and TRBJ2-3, reads GAGVSQSPRYKVTKRGQDVALRCDPISGHVSLYWYRQALGQGPEFLTYFNYEAQQDKSGLPNDRFSAERPEGSISTLTIQRTEQRDSAMYRCASSPGLGQGDTQYFGPGTRLTVL.

The chain uses TRBV7-9 and TRBJ1-4, with D unclear. Germline CDR1 reads SEHNR; CDR2 reads FQNEAQ (reference sequence). Trimming left V 4 bases short and J 7 bases short, with 10 bases between. CDR3 size: 13 residues. In DNA form, the CDR3 reads TGTGCCAGCAGCTCCCCCGGGAGTGAAAAACTGTTTTTT. Protein sequence: CASSSPGSEKLFF. Together with reference TRBV7-9 and TRBJ1-4, the CDR3 gives the full variable domain: DTGVSQNPRHKITKRGQNVTFRCDPISEHNRLYWYRQTLGQGPEFLTYFQNEAQLEKSRLLSDRFSAERPKGSFSTLEIQRTEQGDSAMYLCASSSPGSEKLFFGSGTQLSVL.

The chain is built from TRBV2 and TRBJ2-3; the match to TRBD2 covers 12 bases. The trim removed 3 bases at V and 4 bases at J, leaving 2 bases unmatched. Germline V gene lookup returns CDR1 SNHLY and CDR2 FYNNEI. The CDR3 runs 15 residues. The CDR3: CASSELAGGPDTQYF. The CDR3 DNA follows: TGTGCCAGCAGTGAGCTAGCGGGGGGGCCAGATACGCAGTATTTT.

As DNA, the CDR3 is TGTGCCACGGGGGACGGTGATCAGCCCCAGCATTTT. It translates to CATGDGDQPQHF. The chain couples TRBV7-9 to TRBJ1-5; a weak D match, TRBD1 (5 bases). The CDR3 runs to 12 residues. Germline values: CDR1 SEHNR, CDR2 FQNEAQ (reference sequence). Trimming left V 10 bases short and J 5 bases short, with 12 bases between.

About this clone itself: Different DNA sequences within this sample yield the same CDR3. The rearrangement links TRBV3-1 (or the pseudogene TRBV3-2) to TRBJ1-6, with TRBD1 as a possible D gene (6 bases). Germline V CDR1 and CDR2: LGHDT, YNNKEL (reference sequence). The CDR3 covers 14 residues. Deletions cut 0 bases from V and 7 bases from J, with 7 bases between. This chain's CDR3 is CASSQEDRNSPLHF. CDR3 in DNA: TGTGCCAGCAGCCAAGAGGACAGAAATTCACCCCTCCACTTT.

The rearrangement uses TRBV25-1 and TRBJ1-1, with a weak D call TRBD1 (5 bases). The CDR3 sequence is 13 residues long. CDR1 is MGHDK, CDR2 SYGVNS, per germline. V was cut by 4 bases and J by 1 base, with 7 bases left in between. CDR3 residues: CASSAGQNTEAFF. The CDR3 coding sequence is TGTGCCAGCAGTGCCGGACAGAACACTGAAGCTTTCTTT.

This clone was picked up one time. The genes are TRBV11-2 and TRBJ1-4; the D gene is possibly TRBD1 (6 bases). Trimming left V 5 bases short and J 8 bases short, with 12 bases between. CDR1 is SGHAT and CDR2 is FQNNGV in the germline V gene. CDR3 length equals 13 residues. This chain's CDR3 is CASSRGAREKLFF. Here the CDR3 DNA reads TGTGCCAGCAGCCGGGGGGCAAGGGAAAAACTGTTTTTT.

The V gene is TRBV12-3 or TRBV12-4, the J gene TRBJ1-1; D possibly corresponds to TRBD1 (6 bases). V dropped 6 bases and J dropped 4 bases, with 6 bases sitting between them. CDR3 length: 11 residues. CDR3 in DNA: TGTGCCAGCAGAGGGGGCACTGAAGCTTTCTTT. This translates into CASRGGTEAFF.

The sample holds one count of this clone. The gene calls are TRBV2 and TRBJ2-2; a weak D match, TRBD2 (6 bases). Trimming removed 6 bases from V and 3 bases from J, with 14 bases in between. Germline V gives CDR1 SNHLY, CDR2 FYNNEI. The CDR3 covers 15 residues. CDR3 protein: CASSPGGWDTGELFF. CDR3 in DNA: TGTGCCAGCAGCCCTGGGGGGTGGGACACCGGGGAGCTGTTTTTT.

The rearrangement uses TRBV9 and TRBJ2-6; 8 bases fit TRBD1. Germline trimming cut 0 bases from V and 0 bases from J; bases unmatched to any gene: 8. CDR1 is SGDLS, CDR2 YYNGEE, per germline. The CDR3 contains 19 residues. This CDR3 reads CASSVASHRGNSGANVLTF. The CDR3, as DNA: TGTGCCAGCAGCGTAGCTTCCCACAGGGGGAACTCTGGGGCCAACGTCCTGACTTTC.

This clone showed up just a few times. This rearrangement joins TRBV28 to TRBJ1-2; 10 nucleotides line up with TRBD1. Per germline, CDR1 MDHEN and CDR2 SYDVKM. CDR3 length: 16 residues. J gave up 7 bases and V 4 bases, and 12 bases lay outside the gene matches. CDR3 residues: CASSSTGQGGFGGYTF. Written as DNA, the CDR3 is TGTGCCAGCAGTTCGACAGGACAGGGGGGTTTTGGTGGCTACACCTTC.

This chain uses TRBV5-1 with TRBJ2-5; the match to TRBD2 covers 11 bases. Germline V gene data show CDR1 as SGHRS and CDR2 as YFSETQ. V shed 4 bases and J 3 bases; nucleotides not matched to a gene: 8. The CDR3 runs to 16 residues. CDR3: CASSLLGLAGEETQYF. As DNA, the CDR3 is TGCGCCAGCAGCCTGCTCGGACTAGCGGGCGAAGAGACCCAGTACTTC.

The chain joins TRBV6-5 to TRBJ1-2, with D possibly matching TRBD1 (5 bases). Germline CDR1 and CDR2: MNHEY and SVGAGI. Trimming took off 6 bases at V and 4 bases at J, with 12 bases between the two ends. The CDR3 covers 13 residues. The CDR3 DNA follows: TGTGCCAGCAGACTGGACACCCTCTATGGCTACACCTTC. This encodes CASRLDTLYGYTF.

The chain links TRBV7-2 to TRBJ1-2, with 9 bases lining up with TRBD1. Germline V gene sequence: CDR1 SGHTA, CDR2 FQGNSA. J gave up 2 bases and V 1 base, and 2 bases lay outside the gene matches. This CDR3 contains 15 residues. This CDR3 is CASSLVGQGNYGYTF. In nucleotides, the CDR3 is TGTGCCAGCAGCTTAGTGGGACAGGGAAACTATGGCTACACCTTC.

V is TRBV18 and J is TRBJ2-5, with TRBD1 matching 9 bases. The CDR3 length is 15 residues. The junction had 6 bases not matched to a gene; V was cut back by 2 bases and J by 5 bases. Germline CDR1 reads KGHSH; CDR2 reads LQKENI. CDR3 in amino acids: CASSPKQGAWETQYF. The CDR3 DNA reads TGTGCCAGCTCACCAAAACAGGGGGCATGGGAGACCCAGTACTTC.

This chain joins TRBV11-2 and TRBJ2-2; TRBD2 aligns across 11 bases. The J segment lost 1 base and the V segment lost 3 bases, leaving 1 base of the junction unmatched. CDR3 length: 16 residues. Germline CDR1 is SGHAT and CDR2 is FQNNGV. The CDR3 nucleotides are TGTGCCAGCAGCTTGGGACTAGCGGTGAACACCGGGGAGCTGTTTTTT. Amino acids: CASSLGLAVNTGELFF.

The chain couples TRBV19 to TRBJ1-5, with 10 bases lining up with TRBD1. This CDR3 contains 16 residues. Per the germline V gene, CDR1 is LNHDA and CDR2 is SQIVND (reference sequence). V trimming: 4 bases; J trimming: 7 bases; junction bases outside the gene matches: 10. The DNA for the CDR3 is TGTGCCAGTAGTACTAATGACAGGGGGCGCTTCCAGCCCCAGCATTTT. Translated, it gives CASSTNDRGRFQPQHF. The variable domain in full, with the rest retrieved from reference TRBV19 and TRBJ1-5, is DGGITQSPKYLFRKEGQNVTLSCEQNLNHDAMYWYRQDPGQGLRLIYYSQIVNDFQKGDIAEGYSVSREKKESFPLTVTSAQKNPTAFYLCASSTNDRGRFQPQHFGDGTRLSIL.

This clone was detected only a few times. The chain is built from TRBV7-2 and TRBJ1-6, with TRBD1 identical over 7 bases. Germline-derived CDR1 and CDR2 are SGHTA and FQGNSA. V was pared by 2 bases and J by 6 bases, with 7 bases of the junction left unmatched. The CDR3 has 16 residues. Here the CDR3 DNA reads TGTGCCAGCAGCTTAAGGGACAGCCAAGTTAATTCACCCCTCCACTTT. Translated, it gives CASSLRDSQVNSPLHF.

The chain has TRBV7-9 and TRBJ1-1; a possible D gene is TRBD1 (6 bases). V lost 4 bases to trimming and J lost 1 base, with 16 bases between them. This CDR3 has 16 residues. Germline CDR1 reads SEHNR; CDR2 reads FQNEAQ (reference sequence). The DNA for the CDR3 is TGTGCCAGCAGCTCCCGACGTGGGGGCCCGAACACTGAAGCTTTCTTT. Amino acid sequence: CASSSRRGGPNTEAFF.

The chain carries TRBV19 and TRBJ1-5, with a tentative D call TRBD1 (6 bases). Germline CDR1 and CDR2: LNHDA and SQIVND (reference sequence). The CDR3 has 12 amino acids. This CDR3 reads CRQVSDSQPQHF. The DNA of the CDR3 is TGTAGACAGGTTAGTGATAGTCAGCCCCAGCATTTT. The full variable domain, rest sourced from reference TRBV19 and TRBJ1-5, is DGGITQSPKYLFRKEGQNVTLSCEQNLNHDAMYWYRQDPGQGLRLIYYSQIVNDFQKGDIAEGYSVSREKKESFPLTVTSAQKNPTAFYLCRQVSDSQPQHFGDGTRLSIL.

This sequence joins TRBV10-1 and TRBJ2-2, with D tentatively TRBD1 (5 bases). V lost 8 bases and J lost 2, with 12 bases in between. Germline V gives CDR1 WNHNN, CDR2 SYGVQD (reference sequence). This CDR3 spans 14 amino acids. CDR3 loop: CASRVRTNTGELFF. The CDR3 nucleotides are TGCGCCAGCCGTGTACGGACAAACACCGGGGAGCTGTTTTTT.

The chain joins TRBV19 to TRBJ2-2, with D hard to call. The CDR3 extends over 14 amino acids. V was cut by 1 base and J by 4 bases, with 7 bases left in between. The germline CDR1 and CDR2 sequences are LNHDA and SQIVND (reference sequence). This CDR3 is CASSIGYGTGELFF. The CDR3 DNA follows: TGTGCCAGTAGTATAGGGTACGGCACCGGGGAGCTGTTTTTT.